This TCR beta chain was retrieved from a study of T cells after yellow fever vaccination. With 5 bases removed from V and 4 bases from J, the gap between germline ends came to 16 bases. CDR1 and CDR2 (germline): MNHEY, SVGEGT. The CDR3 runs to 15 residues. For TCR, cDNA came from 5'RACE template switching, which added a universal primer site and UMIs. Using its own MiXCR run on the 5' RACE reads, TCRdb lists one record per CDR3 protein. The repertoire includes 150,000 to 200,000 distinct CDR3 sequences, about 7% of them detected once, and roughly 2.5% sits in the top ten. Overall study results and limits: Abundant clonotypes (contaminants from the bulk population) could be present in FACS-sorted repertoires. A faster peak, day 5 versus 15, was reached by the weaker secondary response.

This clonotype was seen repeatedly, ten times or more. Its antigen is not known. This receptor was taken from a man younger than 30 who received the YFV17D yellow fever vaccine. The source was CD4+ T cells sorted from PBMCs, collected 4 to 5 days after the first yellow fever vaccination. This chain links TRBV6-2 or TRBV6-3 with TRBJ2-3; TRBD1 might be the D (6 bases). DNA for the CDR3: TGTGCCAGCAGTCTACCACAGGGCAAGGCAGATACGCAGTATTTT. Encoded protein: CASSLPQGKADTQYF.